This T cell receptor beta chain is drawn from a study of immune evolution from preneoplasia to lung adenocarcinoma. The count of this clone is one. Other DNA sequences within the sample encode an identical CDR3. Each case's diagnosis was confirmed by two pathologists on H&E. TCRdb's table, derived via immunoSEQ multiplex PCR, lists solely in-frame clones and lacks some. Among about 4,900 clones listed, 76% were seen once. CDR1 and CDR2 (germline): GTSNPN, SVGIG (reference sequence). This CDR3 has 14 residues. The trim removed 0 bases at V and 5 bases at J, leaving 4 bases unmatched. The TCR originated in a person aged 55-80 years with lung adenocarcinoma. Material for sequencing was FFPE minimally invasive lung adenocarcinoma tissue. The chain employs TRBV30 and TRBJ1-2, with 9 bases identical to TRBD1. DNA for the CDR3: TGTGCCTGGAGTGTACAGGGACAGGGATATGGCTACACCTTC. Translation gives CAWSVQGQGYGYTF. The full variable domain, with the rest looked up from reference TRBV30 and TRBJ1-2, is SQTIHQWPATLVQPVGSPLSLECTVEGTSNPNLYWYRQAAGRGLQLLFYSVGIGQISSEVPQNLSASRPQDRQFILSSKKLLLSDSGFYLCAWSVQGQGYGYTFGSGTRLTVV.